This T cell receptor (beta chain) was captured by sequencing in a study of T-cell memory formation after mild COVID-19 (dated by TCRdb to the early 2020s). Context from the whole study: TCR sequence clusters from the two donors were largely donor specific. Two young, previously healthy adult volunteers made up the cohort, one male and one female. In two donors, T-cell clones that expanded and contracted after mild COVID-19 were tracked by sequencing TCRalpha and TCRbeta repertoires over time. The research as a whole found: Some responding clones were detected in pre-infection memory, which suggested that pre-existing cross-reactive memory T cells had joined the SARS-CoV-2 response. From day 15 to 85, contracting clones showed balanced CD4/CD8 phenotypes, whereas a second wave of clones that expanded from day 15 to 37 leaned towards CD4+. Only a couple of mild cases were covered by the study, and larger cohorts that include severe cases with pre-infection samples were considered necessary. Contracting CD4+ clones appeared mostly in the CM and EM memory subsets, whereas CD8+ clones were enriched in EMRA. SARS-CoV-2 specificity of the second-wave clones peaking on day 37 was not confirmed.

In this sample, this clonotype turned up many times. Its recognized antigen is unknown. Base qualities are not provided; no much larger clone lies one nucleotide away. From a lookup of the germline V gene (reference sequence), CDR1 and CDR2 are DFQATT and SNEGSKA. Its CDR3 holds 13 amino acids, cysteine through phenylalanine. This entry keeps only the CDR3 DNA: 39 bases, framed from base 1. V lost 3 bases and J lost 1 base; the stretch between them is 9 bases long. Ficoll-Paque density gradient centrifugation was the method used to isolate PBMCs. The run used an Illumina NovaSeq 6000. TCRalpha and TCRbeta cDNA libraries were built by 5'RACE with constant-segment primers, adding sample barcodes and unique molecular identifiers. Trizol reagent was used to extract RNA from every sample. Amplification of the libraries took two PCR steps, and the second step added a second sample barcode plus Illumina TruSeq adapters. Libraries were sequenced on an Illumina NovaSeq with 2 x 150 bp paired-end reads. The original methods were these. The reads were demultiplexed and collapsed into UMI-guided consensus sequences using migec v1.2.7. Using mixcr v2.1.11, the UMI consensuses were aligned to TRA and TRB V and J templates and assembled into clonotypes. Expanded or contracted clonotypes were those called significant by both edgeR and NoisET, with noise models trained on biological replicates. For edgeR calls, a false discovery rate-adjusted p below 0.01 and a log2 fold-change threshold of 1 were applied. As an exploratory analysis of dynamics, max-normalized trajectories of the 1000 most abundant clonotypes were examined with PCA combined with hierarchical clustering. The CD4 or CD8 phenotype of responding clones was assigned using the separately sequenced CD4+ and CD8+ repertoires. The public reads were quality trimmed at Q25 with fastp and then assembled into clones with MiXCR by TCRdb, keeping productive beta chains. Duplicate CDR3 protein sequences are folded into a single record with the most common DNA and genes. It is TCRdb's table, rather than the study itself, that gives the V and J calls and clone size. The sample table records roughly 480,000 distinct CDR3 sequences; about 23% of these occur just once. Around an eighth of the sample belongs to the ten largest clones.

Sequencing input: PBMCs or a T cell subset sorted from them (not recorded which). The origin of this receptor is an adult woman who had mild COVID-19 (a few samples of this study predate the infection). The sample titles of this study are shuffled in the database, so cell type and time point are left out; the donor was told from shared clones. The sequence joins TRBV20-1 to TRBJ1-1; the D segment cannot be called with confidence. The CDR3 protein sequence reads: CSARPQPNTEAFF. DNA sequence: TGCAGTGCTAGGCCCCAGCCGAACACTGAAGCTTTCTTT.